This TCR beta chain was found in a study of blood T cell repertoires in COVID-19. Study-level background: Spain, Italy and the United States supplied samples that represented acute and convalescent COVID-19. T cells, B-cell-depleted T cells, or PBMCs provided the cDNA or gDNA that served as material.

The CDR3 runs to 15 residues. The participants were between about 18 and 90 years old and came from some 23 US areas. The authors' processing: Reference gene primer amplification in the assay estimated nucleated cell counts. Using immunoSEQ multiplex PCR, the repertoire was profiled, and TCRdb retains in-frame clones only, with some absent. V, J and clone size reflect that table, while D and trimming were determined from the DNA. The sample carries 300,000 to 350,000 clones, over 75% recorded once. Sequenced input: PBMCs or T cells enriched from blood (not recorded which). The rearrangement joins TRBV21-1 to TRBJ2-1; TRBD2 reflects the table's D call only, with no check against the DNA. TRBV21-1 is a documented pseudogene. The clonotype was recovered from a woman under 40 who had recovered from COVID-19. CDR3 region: CASNPLAGGNNEQFF. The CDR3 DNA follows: TGTGCCAGCAACCCCCTAGCGGGGGGCAACAATGAGCAGTTCTTC.